The 27 T cell receptor beta chains below were found in one sample sequenced in a study of cytomegalovirus exposure and HLA in healthy donors. The PCR had 60 Vbeta and 13 Jbeta primers. Some clones are missing from TCRdb's copy, which holds only in-frame ones; the method was immunoSEQ multiplex PCR. The sample has about 140,000 clones, around four fifths seen once. Sequenced material: PBMCs. The receptors come from a woman aged 35 to 49 in good health and CMV-seronegative.

The V call is TRBV10-3, the J call TRBJ2-1; 9 nucleotides match TRBD1. CDR3 length equals 15 residues. With V trimmed by 5 bases and J by 0 bases, 2 bases remained unmatched. Germline loops: CDR1 ENHRY, CDR2 SYGVKD. CDR3 sequence: CAISPGQGSYNEQFF. CDR3 coding DNA: TGTGCCATCAGTCCGGGACAGGGCTCCTACAATGAGCAGTTCTTC.

The CDR3 reads CASSQGQGVGYGYTF. The CDR3 bases are TGTGCCAGCAGCCAAGGACAGGGGGTAGGCTATGGCTACACCTTC. V gene TRBV14 combines with J gene TRBJ1-2; 9 positions match TRBD1. CDR3 length: 15 residues. J gave up 4 bases and V 1 base, and 4 bases lay outside the gene matches. From germline, CDR1 is SGHDN and CDR2 FVKESK.

V usage is TRBV7-9 and J usage is TRBJ1-6, with D possibly matching TRBD1 (5 bases). The CDR3 length is 17 residues. Germline V gene lookup returns CDR1 SEHNR and CDR2 FQNEAQ (reference sequence). V was pared by 0 bases and J by 10 bases, with 19 bases between. The CDR3 DNA reads as TGTGCCAGCAGCTTAGCGCACCCAAGGGGTCCAGGATCACCCCTCCACTTT. Encoded protein: CASSLAHPRGPGSPLHF.

This rearrangement joins TRBV27 to TRBJ2-1; weak D call: TRBD2 (5 bases). The V gene lost 3 bases and the J gene lost 5 bases, with 14 bases spanning the gap. Per the germline V gene, CDR1 is MNHEY and CDR2 is SMNVEV (reference sequence). This CDR3 is built from 15 residues. CDR3 sequence (DNA): TGTGCCAGCAGTTTGGGAGCTGGTCGGAACAATGAGCAGTTCTTC. As protein: CASSLGAGRNNEQFF.

This rearrangement joins TRBV19 to TRBJ1-2, with no clear D. This CDR3 is built from 12 residues. Deletions cut 5 bases from V and 5 bases from J, with 9 bases between. CDR1 and CDR2 from the germline V gene are LNHDA and SQIVND (reference sequence). CDR3 sequence: CASSASIYGYTF. CDR3 coding DNA: TGTGCCAGTAGTGCCAGTATATATGGCTACACCTTC.

The chain has TRBV10-1 and TRBJ2-7, with D possibly matching TRBD2 (6 bases). The CDR3 has 13 amino acids. Germline CDR1 WNHNN, CDR2 SYGVQD (reference sequence). Trimming pared 3 bases from V and 3 bases from J, leaving 9 bases between. The CDR3 sequence: CASSEGGSYEQYF. The CDR3 nucleotides read TGCGCCAGCAGTGAAGGAGGGAGCTACGAGCAGTACTTC.

V gene TRBV4-1 combines with J gene TRBJ2-3; 9 bases line up with TRBD1. Trimming cost V 0 bases and J 7 bases; bases outside gene matches: 8. The CDR3 spans 16 residues. Germline values: CDR1 MGHRA, CDR2 YSYEKL. CDR3 amino acids: CASSQDLGQGYYTQYF. In DNA form, the CDR3 reads TGCGCCAGCAGCCAAGATCTAGGACAGGGGTACTATACGCAGTATTTT.

The chain recombines TRBV7-2 with TRBJ1-6; no clear D gene. Germline V gene lookup returns CDR1 SGHTA and CDR2 FQGNSA. The CDR3 loop spans 13 amino acids. V lost 3 bases and J 10 bases, leaving 10 bases between the germline ends. The CDR3 sequence is CASSFLSSSPLHF. In DNA, the CDR3 is TGTGCCAGCAGCTTTCTGTCGAGCTCACCCCTCCACTTT. Full variable domain (missing parts from reference TRBV7-2 and TRBJ1-6): GAGVSQSPSNKVTEKGKDVELRCDPISGHTALYWYRQSLGQGLEFLIYFQGNSAPDKSGLPSDRFSAERTGGSVSTLTIQRTQQEDSAVYLCASSFLSSSPLHFGNGTRLTVT.

CDR3: CASSMRQSSYNSPLHF. CDR3 DNA sequence: TGTGCCAGCAGCATGCGACAGAGCTCCTATAATTCACCCCTCCACTTT. V is TRBV7-9 and J is TRBJ1-6, with D tentatively TRBD1 (5 bases). The V end lost 5 bases, the J end lost 0 bases, and 11 bases lay between the germline ends. The CDR3 consists of 16 residues. Germline V gene data show CDR1 as SEHNR and CDR2 as FQNEAQ (reference sequence). Full variable domain (remainder filled in from reference TRBV7-9 and TRBJ1-6): DTGVSQNPRHKITKRGQNVTFRCDPISEHNRLYWYRQTLGQGPEFLTYFQNEAQLEKSRLLSDRFSAERPKGSFSTLEIQRTEQGDSAMYLCASSMRQSSYNSPLHFGNGTRLTVT.

J is TRBJ2-1 and V is TRBV6-4, with TRBD2 identical over 13 bases. The CDR3 has 15 amino acids. Per the germline V gene, CDR1 is MRHNA and CDR2 is SNTAGT. The V and J ends lost 3 bases and 9 bases, in that order; junction bases with no gene match: 5. For the CDR3, the DNA is TGTGCCAGCAGTGAGACTAGCGGGGGGAGTAGTGAGCAGTTCTTC. Translating it yields CASSETSGGSSEQFF.

This chain joins TRBV6-1 and TRBJ1-3; 8 bases line up with TRBD1. Looked up from germline, CDR1 is MNHNS and CDR2 is SASEGT. This CDR3 spans 15 amino acids. V dropped 5 bases and J dropped 3; count of bases not matched to a gene: 6. The CDR3 nucleotides are TGTGCCAGCAGTACGACAGGGGAGGTTGGAAACACCATATATTTT. This encodes CASSTTGEVGNTIYF.

CDR3 region: CASSRPTSGGPATDTQYF. The CDR3 nucleotides read TGTGCCAGCAGCCGCCCCACTAGCGGGGGGCCAGCCACTGATACGCAGTATTTT. The chain uses TRBV7-6 and TRBJ2-3; 12 positions match TRBD2. The trim removed 5 bases at V and 6 bases at J, leaving 15 bases unmatched. The CDR3 extends over 18 amino acids. CDR1 SGHVS and CDR2 FNYEAQ come from the germline V gene.

The chain joins TRBV6-1 to TRBJ1-5; the match to TRBD1 covers 7 bases. The CDR3 extends over 15 amino acids. With 5 bases clipped from V and 4 bases from J, the junction kept 8 bases outside the gene matches. Germline V gene lookup returns CDR1 MNHNS and CDR2 SASEGT. The CDR3 spells CASSLYRGGNQPQHF. The CDR3 region has the DNA TGTGCCAGCAGTCTATACAGGGGTGGAAATCAGCCCCAGCATTTT.

The chain uses TRBV28 and TRBJ1-5; D gene ambiguous. Germline CDR1 MDHEN, CDR2 SYDVKM. This CDR3 has 16 amino acids. Deletions cut 6 bases from V and 1 base from J, with 16 bases between. The CDR3: CASSYPVTGSNQPQHF. The CDR3 nucleotides read TGTGCCAGCAGCTACCCCGTCACGGGGAGCAATCAGCCCCAGCATTTT.

This clone was observed a handful of times. V is TRBV5-1 and J is TRBJ1-4; D not certain. The CDR3 contains 14 residues. V was cut by 4 bases and J by 5 bases, with 12 bases left in between. Germline V gene lookup returns CDR1 SGHRS and CDR2 YFSETQ. DNA for the CDR3: TGCGCCAGCAGCCTAGCCCTGGGGAATGAAAAACTGTTTTTT. It codes for CASSLALGNEKLFF.

The chain uses TRBV6-4 and TRBJ1-1, with D uncertain. The CDR3 has 14 amino acids. The germline V gene has CDR1 MRHNA and CDR2 SNTAGT. The ends were cut back, 6 bases at V and 0 bases at J, with 11 bases in the middle. CDR3 loop: CASRPTMVNTEAFF. CDR3 DNA sequence: TGTGCCAGCAGACCAACAATGGTGAACACTGAAGCTTTCTTT.

V usage is TRBV27 and J usage is TRBJ1-1, with D hard to call. CDR3 length: 14 residues. Germline V gene data show CDR1 as MNHEY and CDR2 as SMNVEV (reference sequence). Between the trimmed V and J ends, which lost 7 bases and 3 bases, there was a span of 15 bases. The CDR3 sequence is CASITGPDYTEAFF. The CDR3 nucleotides read TGTGCCAGCATCACCGGGCCGGACTACACTGAAGCTTTCTTT.

This clone was found once. This chain connects TRBV11-1 to TRBJ1-6; D ambiguous. There are 17 residues in the CDR3. The V gene's germline CDR1 is SGHAT and CDR2 FQDESV (reference sequence). V was cut by 3 bases and J by 10 bases, with 22 bases left in between. The CDR3 DNA is TGTGCCAGCAGCTTTATCGGCCGACCCCAAGGAGGGTCACCCCTCCACTTT. Amino acids: CASSFIGRPQGGSPLHF.

CDR3 sequence: CASSRASDRASLGYGYTF. As DNA, the CDR3 is TGTGCCAGCAGCCGAGCATCGGACAGGGCCTCCTTGGGGTATGGCTACACCTTC. The rearrangement joins TRBV7-6 to TRBJ1-2; TRBD1 matches at 8 bases. The CDR3 sequence is 18 residues long. V shed 5 bases and J 5 bases; nucleotides not matched to a gene: 19. The germline CDR1 and CDR2 sequences are SGHVS and FNYEAQ.

The rearrangement joins TRBV6-4 to TRBJ1-1; D ambiguous. The CDR3 runs to 13 residues. Germline CDR1 reads MRHNA; CDR2 reads SNTAGT. V was clipped by 5 bases and J by 3 bases, with 10 bases between them. This chain's CDR3 is CASSFADDTEAFF. The CDR3 DNA is TGTGCCAGCAGTTTCGCAGATGACACTGAAGCTTTCTTT.

The chain's CDR3 is CASSSGYRGKTQYF. CDR3 nucleotide sequence: TGTGCCAGCAGTTCCGGCTATAGAGGGAAGACCCAGTACTTC. This chain links TRBV6-5 with TRBJ2-5; a possible D gene is TRBD2 (5 bases). This CDR3 has 14 residues. From germline, CDR1 is MNHEY and CDR2 SVGAGI. V was clipped by 4 bases and J by 6 bases, with 15 bases between them.

The chain has TRBV5-1 and TRBJ1-4, with D uncertain. The CDR3 length is 12 residues. In germline, CDR1 is SGHRS, CDR2 YFSETQ. V was clipped by 4 bases and J by 7 bases, with 8 bases between them. The CDR3 nucleotides read TGCGCCAGCAGCGTCGGTGGTGAAAAACTGTTTTTT. Protein: CASSVGGEKLFF.

The gene calls are TRBV6-6 and TRBJ1-1; D is unresolved. The V end lost 2 bases, the J end lost 13 bases, and 11 bases lay between the germline ends. This CDR3 has 11 residues. The V gene's germline CDR1 is MNHNY and CDR2 SVGAGI (reference sequence). The CDR3 region has the DNA TGTGCCAGCAGTTACGGGCAGGAGGGTTTCTTT. The encoded protein is CASSYGQEGFF.

This sequence joins TRBV27 and TRBJ1-5, with D perhaps matching TRBD1 (6 bases). The CDR3 is made up of 15 amino acids. Germline V gene sequence: CDR1 MNHEY, CDR2 SMNVEV (reference sequence). The V end was cut by 4 bases, the J end by 2 bases, with 12 bases between. This CDR3 is CASSYGGLGNQPQHF. CDR3 nucleotide sequence: TGTGCCAGCAGTTACGGGGGGCTAGGCAATCAGCCCCAGCATTTT.

This clone was counted only a few times. The chain has TRBV5-4 and TRBJ1-1; TRBD1 matches 9 bases. With V trimmed by 3 bases and J by 1 base, 1 base remained unmatched. CDR3 length: 14 amino acids. Germline loops: CDR1 SGHNT, CDR2 YYREEE (reference sequence). The CDR3 region has the DNA TGTGCCAGCAGCTGGGACAGGGCGAACACTGAAGCTTTCTTT. Translating it yields CASSWDRANTEAFF.

This clone showed up just once. J is TRBJ2-1 and V is TRBV2; D is possibly TRBD1 (6 bases). CDR1 is SNHLY, CDR2 FYNNEI, per germline. The CDR3 totals 12 residues. Between the trimmed V and J ends, which lost 9 bases and 4 bases, there was a span of 10 bases. The CDR3 bases are TGTGCCAGAGGACAGTCTTACAATGAGCAGTTCTTC. Translated, it gives CARGQSYNEQFF.

The chain carries TRBV2 and TRBJ1-1, with D unresolved. The length of the CDR3 is 12 residues. V lost 2 bases to trimming and J lost 6 bases, with 7 bases between them. Germline loops: CDR1 SNHLY, CDR2 FYNNEI. The DNA of the CDR3 is TGTGCCAGCAGTGAAACAGTTTCTGAAGCTTTCTTT. It translates to CASSETVSEAFF.